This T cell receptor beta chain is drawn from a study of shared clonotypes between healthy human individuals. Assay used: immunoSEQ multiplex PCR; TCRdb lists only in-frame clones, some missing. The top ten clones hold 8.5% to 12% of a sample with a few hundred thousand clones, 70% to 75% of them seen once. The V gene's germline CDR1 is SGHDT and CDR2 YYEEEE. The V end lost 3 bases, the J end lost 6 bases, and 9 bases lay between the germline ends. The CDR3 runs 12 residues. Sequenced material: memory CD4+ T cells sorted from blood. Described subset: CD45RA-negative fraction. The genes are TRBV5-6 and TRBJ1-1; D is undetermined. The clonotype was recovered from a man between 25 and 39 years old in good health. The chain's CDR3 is CASSSGVSEAFF. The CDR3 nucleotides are TGTGCCAGCAGCTCGGGTGTATCTGAAGCTTTCTTT.